This is a list of T cell receptor beta chains from one sample in a study of blood T cell repertoires in COVID-19. The repertoire was sequenced with immunoSEQ multiplex PCR; TCRdb's copy has only in-frame clones and lacks some. The table has tens of thousands of clones, 65% to 90% seen once. Sequencing was performed on peripheral blood. The receptors shown here come from a woman aged 80 or over with acute or convalescent COVID-19. The CDR3 runs from the conserved cysteine through the conserved F or W. Fields, in order: D gene, J gene, clone size, V gene, CDR3 DNA, CDR3 protein. A D gene is named only where the DNA matches it firmly. Size is omitted from some rows. Given values are once, few, many or a class for expanded clones.

NA,TRBJ1-2,NA,TRBV19,TGTGCCAGTAGGTCGCCGGGAGCTAACTATGGCTACACCTTC,CASRSPGANYGYTF
NA,TRBJ1-3,NA,TRBV5-1,TGCGCCAGCAGCCCGCGGGGGGGGCAAGGAAACACCATATATTTT,CASSPRGGQGNTIYF
NA,TRBJ2-2,NA,TRBV3-1/TRBV3-2,TGTGCCAGCAGCCCCAGGGGAAATGCCGGCGGGGAGCTGTTTTTT,CASSPRGNAGGELFF
NA,TRBJ2-5,NA,TRBV6-5,TGTGCCAGCAGCATTCCTCGCTACTTACAAGAGACCCAGTACTTC,CASSIPRYLQETQYF
NA,TRBJ2-7,NA,TRBV24-1,TGTGCCACTTCCCCTTACGAGCAGTACTTC,CATSPYEQYF
NA,TRBJ1-3,NA,TRBV25-1,TGTGCCAGCAGTGATGGCGGGACTGGAAACACCATATATTTT,CASSDGGTGNTIYF
NA,TRBJ2-1,few,TRBV21-1,TGTGCCAGCAGCAAAGGGCTCCAAGCGGGGGGGGACGATGAGCAGTTCAGGCCCCTCTTC,CASSKGLQAGGDDEQFRPLF
NA,TRBJ1-4,once,TRBV4-1,TGCGCCAGCAGCCGACTGCTAACTAATGAAAAACTGTTTTTT,CASSRLLTNEKLFF
TRBD1,TRBJ2-5,NA,TRBV7-8,TGTGCCAGTACCTCCCCGGGTACAGGGGGTAGGACCCAGTACTTC,CASTSPGTGGRTQYF
TRBD1,TRBJ1-4,NA,TRBV5-1,TGCGCCAGCAGCGAACAGGGGACTAATGAAAAACTGTTTTTT,CASSEQGTNEKLFF
NA,TRBJ2-3,few,TRBV19,TGTGCCAGTAAAGTGGAGTCCACAGATACGCAGTATTTT,CASKVESTDTQYF
TRBD1,TRBJ1-6,NA,TRBV7-9,TGTGCCAGCAGCTATGGACAGGGCCTTGGTAATTCACCCCTCCACTTT,CASSYGQGLGNSPLHF
NA,TRBJ1-4,NA,TRBV19,TGTGCCAGTAGTAAGGGTCAGGGTTTTGAAAAACTGTTTTTT,CASSKGQGFEKLFF
TRBD1,TRBJ1-4,NA,TRBV5-1,TGCGCCAGCAGCTTGGGGGTCGGACAGGGACGAGAAAAACTGTTTTTT,CASSLGVGQGREKLFF
NA,TRBJ2-2,NA,TRBV12-3/TRBV12-4,TGTGCCAGCAGGGTAGCCGGTGGCGGGGAGCTGTTTTTT,CASRVAGGGELFF
NA,TRBJ2-7,NA,TRBV3-1/TRBV3-2,TGTGCCAGCAGCCAAAGTACAGGTTTATTCTTC,CASSQSTGLFF
TRBD2,TRBJ2-7,few,TRBV7-2,TGTGCCAGCAGCTTAAGACTAGCGGGGGACGTTAGCTCCTACGAGCAGTACTTC,CASSLRLAGDVSSYEQYF
NA,TRBJ2-7,NA,TRBV11-3,TGTGCCAGCAGCTCCCGGACAAGATACGAGCAGTACTTC,CASSSRTRYEQYF
TRBD2,TRBJ2-3,NA,TRBV5-4,TGTGCCAGCAGCATTTATATGGGAACTAGCGCAGATACGCAGTATTTT,CASSIYMGTSADTQYF
NA,TRBJ1-2,NA,TRBV14,TGTGCCAGCAGCCAAGATCGAGGGCCCTCTTGGGGCTACACCTTC,CASSQDRGPSWGYTF
NA,TRBJ2-3,few,TRBV7-9,TGTGCCAGCAGCCAGACACCGACCGGGCAGTATTTT,CASSQTPTGQYF
TRBD1,TRBJ1-1,NA,TRBV7-8,TGTGCCAGCAGCCCGGACAGGGGGAAAGCTTTCTTT,CASSPDRGKAFF
NA,TRBJ2-2,once,TRBV6-4,TGTGCCAGCAGTGAAGGGGGCACCGGGGAGCTGTTTTTT,CASSEGGTGELFF
NA,TRBJ2-2,NA,TRBV10-3,TGTGCCGGCCAAGGGGCAGGACGGACCGGGGAGCTGTTTTTT,CAGQGAGRTGELFF
TRBD1,TRBJ1-2,NA,TRBV6-5,TGTGCCAGCGCCCGGGACAGGGGGTCCTATGGCTACACCTTC,CASARDRGSYGYTF